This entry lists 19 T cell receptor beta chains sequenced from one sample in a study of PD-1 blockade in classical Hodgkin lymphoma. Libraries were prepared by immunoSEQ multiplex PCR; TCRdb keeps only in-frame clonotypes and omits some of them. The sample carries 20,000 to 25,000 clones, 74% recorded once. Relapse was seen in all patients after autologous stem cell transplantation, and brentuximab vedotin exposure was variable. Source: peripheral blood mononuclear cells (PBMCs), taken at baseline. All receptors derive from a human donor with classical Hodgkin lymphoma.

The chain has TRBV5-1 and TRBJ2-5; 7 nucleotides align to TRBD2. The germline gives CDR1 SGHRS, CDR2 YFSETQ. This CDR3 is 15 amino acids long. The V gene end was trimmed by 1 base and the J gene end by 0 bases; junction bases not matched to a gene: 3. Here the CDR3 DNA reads TGCGCCAGCAGCTTGAGGCGGGAGTACCAAGAGACCCAGTACTTC. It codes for CASSLRREYQETQYF.

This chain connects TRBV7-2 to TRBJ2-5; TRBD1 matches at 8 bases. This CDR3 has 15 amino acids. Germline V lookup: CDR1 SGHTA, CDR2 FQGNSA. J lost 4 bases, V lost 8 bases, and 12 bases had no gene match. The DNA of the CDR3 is TGTGCCAGCCGCCCGACAGGGGATGGTGGAGAGACCCAGTACTTC. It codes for CASRPTGDGGETQYF.

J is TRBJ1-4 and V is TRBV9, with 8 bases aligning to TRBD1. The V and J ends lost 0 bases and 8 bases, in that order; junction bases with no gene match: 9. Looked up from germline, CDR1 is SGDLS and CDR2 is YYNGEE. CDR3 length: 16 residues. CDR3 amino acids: CASSVGARDRNEKLFF. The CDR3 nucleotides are TGTGCCAGCAGCGTAGGAGCACGGGACAGGAACGAAAAACTGTTTTTT.

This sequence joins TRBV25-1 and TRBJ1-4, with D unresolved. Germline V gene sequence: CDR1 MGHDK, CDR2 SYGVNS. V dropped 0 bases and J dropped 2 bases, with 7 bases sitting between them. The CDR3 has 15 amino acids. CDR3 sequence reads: CASSEYLGTNEKLFF. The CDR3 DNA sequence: TGTGCCAGCAGTGAATATTTGGGGACTAATGAAAAACTGTTTTTT.

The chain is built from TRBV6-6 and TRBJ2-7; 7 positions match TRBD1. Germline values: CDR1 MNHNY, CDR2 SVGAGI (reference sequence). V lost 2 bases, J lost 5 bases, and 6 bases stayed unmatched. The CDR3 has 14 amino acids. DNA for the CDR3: TGTGCCAGCAGTTACCACGGGACAGTAGACGAGCAGTACTTC. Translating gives CASSYHGTVDEQYF.

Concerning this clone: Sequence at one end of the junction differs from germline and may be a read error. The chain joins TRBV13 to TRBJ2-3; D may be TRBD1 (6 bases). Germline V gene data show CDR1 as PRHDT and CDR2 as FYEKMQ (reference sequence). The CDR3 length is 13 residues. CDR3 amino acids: CASSGAWTDMQYF. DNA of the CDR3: TGTGCCAGCAGCGGAGCGTGGACAGATATGCAGTATTTT. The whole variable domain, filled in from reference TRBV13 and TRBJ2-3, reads AAGVIQSPRHLIKEKRETATLKCYPIPRHDTVYWYQQGPGQDPQFLISFYEKMQSDKGSIPDRFSAQQFSDYHSELNMSSLELGDSALYFCASSGAWTDMQYFGPGTRLTVL.

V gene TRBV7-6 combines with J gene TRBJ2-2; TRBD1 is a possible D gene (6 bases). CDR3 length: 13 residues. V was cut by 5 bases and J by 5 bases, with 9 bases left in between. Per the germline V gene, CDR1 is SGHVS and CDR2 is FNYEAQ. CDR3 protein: CASSTDRTGELFF. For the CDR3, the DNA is TGTGCCAGCAGCACAGACAGGACCGGGGAGCTGTTTTTT.

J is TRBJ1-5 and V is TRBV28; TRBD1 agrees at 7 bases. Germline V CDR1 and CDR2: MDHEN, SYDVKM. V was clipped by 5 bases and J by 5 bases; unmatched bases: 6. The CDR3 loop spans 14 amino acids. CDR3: CASSVDRVDQPQHF. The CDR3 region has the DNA TGTGCCAGCAGTGTTGACAGGGTGGATCAGCCCCAGCATTTT.

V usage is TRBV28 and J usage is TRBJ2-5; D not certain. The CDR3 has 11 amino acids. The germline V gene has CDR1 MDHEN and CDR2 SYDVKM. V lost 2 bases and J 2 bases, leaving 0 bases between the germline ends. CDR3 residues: CASSLQETQYF. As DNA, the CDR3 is TGTGCCAGCAGTTTACAAGAGACCCAGTACTTC.

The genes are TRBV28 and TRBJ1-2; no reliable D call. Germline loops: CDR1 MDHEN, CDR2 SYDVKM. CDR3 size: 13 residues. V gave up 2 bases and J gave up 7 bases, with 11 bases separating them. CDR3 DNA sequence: TGTGCCAGCAGTTTACCCACCCGGTTTGGCTACACCTTC. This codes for CASSLPTRFGYTF.

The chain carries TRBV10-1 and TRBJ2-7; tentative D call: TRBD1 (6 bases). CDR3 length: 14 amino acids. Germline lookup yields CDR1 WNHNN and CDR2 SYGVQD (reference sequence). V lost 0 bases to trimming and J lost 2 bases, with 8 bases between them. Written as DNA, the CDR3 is TGCGCCAGCAGTGAGTCACCAGGGGCCTACGAGCAGTACTTC. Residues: CASSESPGAYEQYF.

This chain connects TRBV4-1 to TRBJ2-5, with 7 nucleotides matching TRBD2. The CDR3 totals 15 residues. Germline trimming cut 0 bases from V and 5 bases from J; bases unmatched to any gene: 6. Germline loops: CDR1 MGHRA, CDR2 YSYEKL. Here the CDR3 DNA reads TGCGCCAGCAGCCAAGATCCGGGGGAGGGTGAGACCCAGTACTTC. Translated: CASSQDPGEGETQYF.

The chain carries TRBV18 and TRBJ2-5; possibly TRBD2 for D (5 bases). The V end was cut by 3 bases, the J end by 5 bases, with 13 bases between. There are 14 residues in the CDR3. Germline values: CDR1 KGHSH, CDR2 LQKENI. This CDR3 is CASSPPGLLETQYF. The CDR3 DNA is TGTGCCAGCTCACCCCCGGGATTGTTGGAGACCCAGTACTTC.

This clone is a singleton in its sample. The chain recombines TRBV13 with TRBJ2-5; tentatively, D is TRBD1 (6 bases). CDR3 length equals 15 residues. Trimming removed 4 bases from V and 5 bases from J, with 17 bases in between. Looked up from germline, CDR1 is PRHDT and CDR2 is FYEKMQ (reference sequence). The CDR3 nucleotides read TGTGCCAGCAGCTCACTTAACAGGGATAGGGAGACCCAGTACTTC. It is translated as CASSSLNRDRETQYF.

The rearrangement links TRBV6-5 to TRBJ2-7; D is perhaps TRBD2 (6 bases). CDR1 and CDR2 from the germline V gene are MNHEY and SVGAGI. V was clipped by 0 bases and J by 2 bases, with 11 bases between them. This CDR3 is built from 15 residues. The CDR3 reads CASSYSAGWTYEQYF. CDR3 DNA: TGTGCCAGCAGTTACTCGGCGGGATGGACCTACGAGCAGTACTTC.

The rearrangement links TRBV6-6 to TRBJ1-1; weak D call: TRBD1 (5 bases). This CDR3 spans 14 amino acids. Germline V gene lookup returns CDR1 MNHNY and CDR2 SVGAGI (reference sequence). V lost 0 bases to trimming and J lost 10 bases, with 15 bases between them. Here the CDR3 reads CASSYSMGVLGAFF. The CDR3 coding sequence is TGTGCCAGCAGTTACTCGATGGGGGTTTTGGGAGCTTTCTTT.

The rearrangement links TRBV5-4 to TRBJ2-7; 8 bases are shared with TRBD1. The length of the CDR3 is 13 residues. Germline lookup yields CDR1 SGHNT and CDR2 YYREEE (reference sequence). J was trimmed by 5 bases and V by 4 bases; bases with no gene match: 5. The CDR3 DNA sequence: TGTGCCAGCAGCCCGGGACAGGTTAACGAGCAGTACTTC. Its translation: CASSPGQVNEQYF.

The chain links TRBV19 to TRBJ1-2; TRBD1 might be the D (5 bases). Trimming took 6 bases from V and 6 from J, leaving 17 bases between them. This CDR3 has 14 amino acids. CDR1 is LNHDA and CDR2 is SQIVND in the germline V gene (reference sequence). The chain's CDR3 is CASRHRAGHHGYTF. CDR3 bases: TGTGCCAGTAGACACCGAGCAGGACACCATGGCTACACCTTC.

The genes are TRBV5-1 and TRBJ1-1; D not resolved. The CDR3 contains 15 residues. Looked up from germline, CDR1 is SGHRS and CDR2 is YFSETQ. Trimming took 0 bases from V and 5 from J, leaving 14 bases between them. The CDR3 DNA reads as TGCGCCAGCAGCTTGGAAGTCCCGACAAAAACTGAAGCTTTCTTT. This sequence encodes CASSLEVPTKTEAFF.